The T cell receptor (beta chain) described here comes from a study of cytomegalovirus exposure and HLA in healthy donors. Primers included in the PCR were 60 Vbeta and 13 Jbeta primers. Sequencing used immunoSEQ multiplex PCR; TCRdb keeps in-frame clones, though not all of them. The sample yields roughly 55,000 clones, about 69% seen once. Turning to this clone: The junction differs from germline at one of its ends, possibly a read error.

The CDR3 has 14 residues. Looked up from germline, CDR1 is SNHLY and CDR2 is FYNNEI. The material sequenced was PBMCs. V and J are TRBV2 and TRBJ1-1, with D possibly TRBD1 on 6 matching bases. The source of this sequence is a man aged 35-49 years in good health and CMV-seropositive. CDR3 DNA: TGTGCCAGCACCAGGGACACTATGAACACTAAAGCTTTCTTT. This codes for CASTRDTMNTKAFF. The full variable domain, its missing parts supplied by reference TRBV2 and TRBJ1-1, is EPEVTQTPSHQVTQMGQEVILRCVPISNHLYFYWYRQILGQKVEFLVSFYNNEISEKSEIFDDQFSVERPDGSNFTLKIRSTKLEDSAMYFCASTRDTMNTKAFFGQGTRLTVV.